This T cell receptor beta chain was documented in a study of cytomegalovirus exposure and HLA in healthy donors. The overall study: An earlier analysis identified 120 million or so unique TCR beta sequences in about 170 million T cells.

Worth noting for this clone: What it binds is unknown.

Germline V gives CDR1 MGHRA, CDR2 YSYEKL. The CDR3 extends over 17 amino acids. J was trimmed by 0 bases and V by 7 bases; bases with no gene match: 12. Amplification used 60 Vbeta primers and 13 Jbeta primers. Assay used: immunoSEQ multiplex PCR; TCRdb lists only in-frame clones, some missing. The sample's table shows roughly 50,000 clones. Findings of the study overall: Diagnosis of cytomegalovirus status made by the classifier reportedly showed high specificity and sensitivity. The only immune exposure information that was available was CMV serostatus. A later analysis associated some 16,000 TCR beta sequences with HLA alleles at a 0.05 false discovery rate.

The rearrangement joins TRBV4-1 to TRBJ2-1, with 7 nucleotides matching TRBD2. The sequence derives from a woman aged 40 to 55 in good health and CMV-seronegative. The sample was PBMCs. CDR3 residues: CASTPLIRGSSYNEQFF. The CDR3 region has the DNA TGCGCCAGCACCCCACTAATTCGCGGGAGCTCCTACAATGAGCAGTTCTTC.